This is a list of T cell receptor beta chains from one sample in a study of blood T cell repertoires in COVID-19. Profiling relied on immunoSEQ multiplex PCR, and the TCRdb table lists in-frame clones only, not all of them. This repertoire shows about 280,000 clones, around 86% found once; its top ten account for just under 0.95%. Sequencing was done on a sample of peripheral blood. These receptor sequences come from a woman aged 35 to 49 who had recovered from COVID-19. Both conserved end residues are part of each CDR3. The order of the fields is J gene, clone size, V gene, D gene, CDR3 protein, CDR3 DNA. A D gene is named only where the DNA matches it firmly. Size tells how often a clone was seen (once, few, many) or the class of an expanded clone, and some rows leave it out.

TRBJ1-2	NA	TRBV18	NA	CASSPYERGYTF	TGTGCCAGCTCACCATACGAACGGGGCTACACCTTC
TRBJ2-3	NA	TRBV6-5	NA	CASSLTGKLSTDTQYF	TGTGCCAGCAGTTTAACAGGGAAGCTGAGCACAGATACGCAGTATTTT
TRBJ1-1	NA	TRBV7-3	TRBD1	CASSSGTGIRTEAFF	TGTGCCAGCAGCTCGGGGACAGGCATACGAACTGAAGCTTTCTTT
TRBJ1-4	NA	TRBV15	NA	CATSRAPATNEKLFF	TGTGCCACCAGCAGAGCGCCAGCAACTAATGAAAAACTGTTTTTT
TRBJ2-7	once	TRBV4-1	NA	CASSQDRGTGEQYF	TGCGCCAGCAGCCAAGATAGGGGGACGGGCGAGCAGTACTTC
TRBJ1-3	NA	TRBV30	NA	CAWSVRGMVGNTIYF	TGTGCCTGGAGTGTAAGGGGAATGGTGGGAAACACCATATATTTT
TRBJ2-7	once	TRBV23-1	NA	CASTGTVYEQYF	TGCGCCAGCACTGGGACTGTCTACGAGCAGTACTTC
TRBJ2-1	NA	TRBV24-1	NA	CATSDAGIEYEQFF	TGTGCCACCAGTGACGCAGGGATAGAGTATGAGCAGTTCTTC
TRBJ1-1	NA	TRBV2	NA	CASRQMNTEAFF	TGTGCCAGCAGACAGATGAACACTGAAGCTTTCTTT
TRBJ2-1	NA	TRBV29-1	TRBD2	CSDLGLAVGGQFF	TGCAGCGATCTTGGACTAGCTGTCGGGGGCCAGTTCTTC
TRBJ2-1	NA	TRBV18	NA	CASSPAGGNEQFF	TGTGCCAGCTCACCGGCCGGCGGGAATGAGCAGTTCTTC
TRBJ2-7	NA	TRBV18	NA	CASSPGLYRANEQYF	TGTGCCAGCTCACCAGGCCTCTACAGGGCTAACGAGCAGTACTTC
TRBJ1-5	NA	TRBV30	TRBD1	CAWSATRGQGRQNNQPQHF	TGTGCCTGGAGTGCAACCCGGGGACAGGGGCGTCAGAACAATCAGCCCCAGCATTTT
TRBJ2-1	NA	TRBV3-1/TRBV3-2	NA	CASSQGDSSWQFF	TGTGCCAGCAGCCAAGGGGACTCCTCATGGCAGTTCTTC
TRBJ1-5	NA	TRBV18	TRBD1	CASSMVLLTGGDQPQHF	TGTGCCAGCTCAATGGTACTCTTGACAGGGGGCGATCAGCCCCAGCATTTT
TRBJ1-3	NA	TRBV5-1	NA	CASSLEAGGGGNTIYF	TGCGCCAGCAGCTTGGAGGCGGGGGGAGGTGGAAACACCATATATTTT
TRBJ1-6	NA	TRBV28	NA	CASSFVSTDYNSPLHF	TGTGCCAGCAGTTTTGTTTCGACAGACTATAATTCACCCCTCCACTTT
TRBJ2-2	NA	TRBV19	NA	CASSSVAHANTGELFF	TGTGCCAGTAGTAGTGTAGCGCATGCGAACACCGGGGAGCTGTTTTTT
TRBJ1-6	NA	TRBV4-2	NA	CASSQDAPTNSPLHF	TGTGCCAGCAGCCAAGATGCACCCACAAATTCACCCCTCCACTTT
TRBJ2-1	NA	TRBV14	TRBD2	CASSQDQREPSNEQFF	TGTGCCAGCAGCCAAGATCAGCGGGAGCCGTCGAATGAGCAGTTCTTC
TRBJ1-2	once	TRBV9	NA	CASSVGGLSYGYTF	TGTGCCAGCAGCGTAGGGGGCCTTAGCTATGGCTACACCTTC
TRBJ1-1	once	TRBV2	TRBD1	CASSERGTETEAFF	TGTGCCAGCAGTGAAAGAGGGACAGAGACTGAAGCTTTCTTT
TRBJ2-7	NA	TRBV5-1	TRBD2	CASSLGTSREYLYEQYF	TGCGCCAGCAGCTTGGGAACCTCGCGGGAGTATCTCTACGAGCAGTACTTC
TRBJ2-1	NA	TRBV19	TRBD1	CASKQSGTGYNEQFF	TGTGCCAGTAAGCAGAGTGGGACAGGTTACAATGAGCAGTTCTTC
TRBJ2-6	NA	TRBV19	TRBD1	CASRHSGTGAPWGANVLTF	TGTGCCAGTAGACACTCCGGGACAGGGGCCCCTTGGGGGGCCAACGTCCTGACTTTC
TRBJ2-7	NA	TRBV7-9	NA	CASSYDMNEQYF	TGTGCCAGCAGCTATGACATGAACGAGCAGTACTTC
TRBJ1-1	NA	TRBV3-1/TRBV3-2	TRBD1	CASSPRTGGTEAFF	TGTGCCAGCAGCCCGAGGACAGGGGGCACTGAAGCTTTCTTT
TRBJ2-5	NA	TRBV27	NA	CASSPSRQTQETQYF	TGTGCCAGCAGTCCCTCCCGACAGACCCAAGAGACCCAGTACTTC
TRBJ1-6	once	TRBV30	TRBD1	CAWAPGQGNSPLHF	TGTGCCTGGGCACCGGGACAGGGAAATTCACCCCTCCACTTT
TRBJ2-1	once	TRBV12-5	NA	CASGAEGGTYNEQFF	TGTGCTAGTGGCGCCGAGGGGGGGACCTACAATGAGCAGTTCTTC
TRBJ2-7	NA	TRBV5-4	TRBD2	CASSFTGGGSYEQYF	TGTGCCAGCAGCTTCACGGGAGGGGGATCCTACGAGCAGTACTTC
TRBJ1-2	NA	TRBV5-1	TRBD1	CASSLQGDDYGYTF	TGCGCCAGCAGCTTGCAGGGGGATGACTATGGCTACACCTTC
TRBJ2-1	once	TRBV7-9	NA	CASSSTGYNEQFF	TGTGCCAGCAGCTCGACGGGCTACAATGAGCAGTTCTTC
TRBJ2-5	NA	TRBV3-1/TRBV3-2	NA	CASSQDPAQGSETQYF	TGTGCCAGCAGCCAAGATCCGGCGCAGGGATCGGAGACCCAGTACTTC
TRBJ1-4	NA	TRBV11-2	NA	CASSSENVGGRSTNEKLFF	TGTGCCAGCAGCTCTGAAAACGTCGGGGGGCGCTCAACTAATGAAAAACTGTTTTTT
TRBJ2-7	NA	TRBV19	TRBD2	CASSPYTTSGSFEQYF	TGTGCCAGTAGTCCGTACACGACTAGCGGGAGTTTCGAGCAGTACTTC
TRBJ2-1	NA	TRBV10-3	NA	CAISESSSGEQFF	TGTGCCATCAGTGAGTCGAGTAGCGGCGAGCAGTTCTTC
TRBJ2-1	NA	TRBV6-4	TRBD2	CASSAQTSGSGNEQFF	TGTGCCAGCAGTGCCCAGACTAGCGGGAGTGGAAATGAGCAGTTCTTC
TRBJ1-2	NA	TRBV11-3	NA	CASSLGANLYGYTF	TGTGCCAGCTCCTTGGGGGCCAACCTCTATGGCTACACCTTC
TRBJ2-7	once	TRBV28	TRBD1	CARGQGPYEQYF	TGTGCCAGGGGACAGGGGCCCTACGAGCAGTACTTC
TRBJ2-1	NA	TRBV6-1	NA	CASSEAGRSGYNEQFF	TGTGCCAGCAGTGAAGCGGGGAGATCTGGTTACAATGAGCAGTTCTTC
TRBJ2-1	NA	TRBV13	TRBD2	CASSLKTSGRDYNEQFF	TGTGCCAGCAGCTTAAAGACTAGCGGGAGGGACTACAATGAGCAGTTCTTC
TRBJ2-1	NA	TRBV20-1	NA	CSASGLVGGYEQFF	TGCAGTGCTAGTGGGCTAGTGGGGGGTTATGAGCAGTTCTTC
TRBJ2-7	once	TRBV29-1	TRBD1	CSGTQGATYEQYF	TGCAGCGGAACCCAGGGGGCGACCTACGAGCAGTACTTC
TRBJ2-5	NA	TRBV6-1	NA	CASSDILTVQETQYF	TGTGCCAGCAGTGATATCCTGACAGTTCAAGAGACCCAGTACTTC
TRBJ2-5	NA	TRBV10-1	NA	CASSETGQILVETQYF	TGCGCCAGCAGTGAGACGGGTCAGATACTCGTGGAGACCCAGTACTTC
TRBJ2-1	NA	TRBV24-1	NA	CATSDPKPGSLDEQFF	TGTGCCACCAGTGATCCAAAGCCCGGTAGCTTGGATGAGCAGTTCTTC
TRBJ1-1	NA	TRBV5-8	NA	CASRFISFRTNTEAFF	TGTGCCAGCCGGTTCATTTCCTTCCGAACGAACACTGAAGCTTTCTTT
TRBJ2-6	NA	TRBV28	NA	CASTLDYSGANVLTF	TGTGCCAGCACCCTCGACTACTCTGGGGCCAACGTCCTGACTTTC
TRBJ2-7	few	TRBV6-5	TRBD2	CASSPLAGVGAEQYF	TGTGCCAGCAGCCCCCTAGCGGGAGTTGGGGCCGAGCAGTACTTC
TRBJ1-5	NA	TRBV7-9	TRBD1	CASSLGGQGGNQPQHF	TGTGCCAGCAGCTTAGGAGGACAGGGTGGCAATCAGCCCCAGCATTTT
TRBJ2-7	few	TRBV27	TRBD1	CASSLSRQGSEQYF	TGTGCCAGCAGTTTATCGCGACAGGGATCCGAGCAGTACTTC
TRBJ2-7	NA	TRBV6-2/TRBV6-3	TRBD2	CASSSSRYPSGTSYEQYF	TGTGCCAGCAGTTCCTCGAGGTATCCTAGCGGGACCTCCTACGAGCAGTACTTC
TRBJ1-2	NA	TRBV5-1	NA	CASSPAPAGGNPRYTF	TGCGCCAGCAGCCCCGCACCCGCGGGAGGGAACCCACGCTACACCTTC